These 19 T cell receptor beta chains originate from one sample sequenced in a study of T cells in Graves' hyperthyroidism and ophthalmopathy. Researchers amplified the TCR beta CDR3 regions from RNA transcripts. In the first-round RT-PCR of the TCR CDR3, the HTBI primer set was used. MiXCR, applied by TCRdb to the multiplex PCR reads, yields one record per CDR3 protein. The sample has approximately 620,000 distinct CDR3 sequences, approximately 15% seen once. What was sequenced was blood. All receptors come from a woman aged 40 to 55 with Graves' ophthalmopathy.

In the case of this clonotype: Lacking the conserved final phenylalanine or tryptophan, this CDR3 likely reflects a read error. The chain uses TRBV2 and TRBJ1-1; 8 bases agree with TRBD1. V dropped 6 bases and J dropped 4; count of bases not matched to a gene: 10. The CDR3 length is 15 residues. CDR1 and CDR2 from the germline V gene are SNHLY and FYNNEI. The CDR3 sequence: CASSPAGGPLTEAFL. The CDR3 nucleotides are TGTGCCAGCAGCCCAGCAGGGGGCCCCCTCACTGAAGCTTTCTTG.

This clonotype was detected ten times or more. The rearrangement uses TRBV20-1 and TRBJ1-1; D remains ambiguous. Germline assignment: CDR1 DFQATT and CDR2 SNEGSKA (reference sequence). CDR3 size: 12 residues. V was clipped by 1 base and J by 3 bases, with 6 bases between them. The CDR3 loop is CSARGAYTEAFF. DNA of the CDR3: TGCAGTGCTAGAGGCGCCTACACTGAAGCTTTCTTT.

In this sample, this clonotype turned up many times. The chain is built from TRBV2 and TRBJ2-7; 9 bases align to TRBD1. CDR3 size: 13 residues. CDR1 SNHLY and CDR2 FYNNEI come from the germline V gene. With 7 bases clipped from V and 6 bases from J, the junction kept 7 bases outside the gene matches. CDR3: CASTQDRGREQYF. The CDR3 nucleotides are TGTGCCAGCACCCAGGACAGGGGCCGCGAGCAGTACTTC.

This clonotype was recorded a few times. The V call is TRBV9, the J call TRBJ1-6; D may be TRBD1 (5 bases). Germline CDR1 reads SGDLS; CDR2 reads YYNGEE. V dropped 3 bases and J dropped 10 bases, with 14 bases sitting between them. This CDR3 spans 14 amino acids. The CDR3 DNA reads as TGTGCCAGCAGCGCGACAGTGGGTGGATCACCCCTCCACTTT. Translation gives CASSATVGGSPLHF. Supplemented by reference TRBV9 and TRBJ1-6, the full variable domain reads DSGVTQTPKHLITATGQRVTLRCSPRSGDLSVYWYQQSLDQGLQFLIQYYNGEERAKGNILERFSAQQFPDLHSELNLSSLELGDSALYFCASSATVGGSPLHFGNGTRLTVT.

This chain uses TRBV7-9 with TRBJ2-1; 7 nucleotides align to TRBD1. The V gene end was trimmed by 5 bases and the J gene end by 7 bases; junction bases not matched to a gene: 26. Germline lookup yields CDR1 SEHNR and CDR2 FQNEAQ (reference sequence). CDR3 length equals 20 residues. Here the CDR3 reads CASSQTLGQTGLQRGNEQFF. In nucleotides, the CDR3 is TGTGCCAGCAGCCAGACCCTGGGACAGACAGGACTTCAACGTGGGAATGAGCAGTTCTTC.

The rearrangement joins TRBV7-9 to TRBJ2-7, with a possible D match to TRBD1 (6 bases). The CDR3 runs to 14 residues. V lost 5 bases and J 4 bases, leaving 15 bases between the germline ends. The germline V gene encodes CDR1 SEHNR and CDR2 FQNEAQ (reference sequence). The DNA of the CDR3 is TGTGCCAGCAGCCCGTCACAGACAGGATACGAGCAGTACTTC. This gives the protein CASSPSQTGYEQYF.

This clonotype was picked up a small number of times. The gene calls are TRBV5-1 and TRBJ2-2; 7 positions agree with TRBD1. Germline CDR1 SGHRS, CDR2 YFSETQ. This CDR3 region has 15 residues. Trimming at V came to 4 bases and at J to 6 bases, leaving 9 bases not matched to a gene. CDR3 residues: CASSQGQLSPGELFF. The DNA of the CDR3 is TGCGCCAGCAGCCAGGGACAGCTATCCCCCGGGGAGCTGTTTTTT. Full variable domain (missing parts from reference TRBV5-1 and TRBJ2-2): KAGVTQTPRYLIKTRGQQVTLSCSPISGHRSVSWYQQTPGQGLQFLFEYFSETQRNKGNFPGRFSGRQFSNSRSEMNVSTLELGDSALYLCASSQGQLSPGELFFGEGSRLTVL.

The V call is TRBV2, the J call TRBJ2-2; D might be TRBD2 (6 bases). The CDR3 contains 14 residues. The V end lost 8 bases, the J end lost 0 bases, and 10 bases lay between the germline ends. Germline values: CDR1 SNHLY, CDR2 FYNNEI. CDR3 residues: CASLRDPNTGELFF. The CDR3 DNA is TGTGCCAGCTTGCGGGACCCGAACACCGGGGAGCTGTTTTTT.

This clonotype came up many times. The chain employs TRBV6-1 and TRBJ1-1, with D unresolved. Trimming left V 10 bases short and J 6 bases short, with 12 bases between. The length of the CDR3 is 11 residues. Germline CDR1 reads MNHNS; CDR2 reads SASEGT. CDR3 loop: CATTTRAEAFF. As DNA, the CDR3 is TGTGCCACGACCACCCGCGCTGAAGCTTTCTTT.

The rearrangement links TRBV5-1 to TRBJ2-2; tentatively, D is TRBD2 (5 bases). The ends were cut back, 3 bases at V and 0 bases at J, with 12 bases in the middle. The CDR3 spans 16 residues. CDR1 and CDR2 from the germline V gene are SGHRS and YFSETQ. For the CDR3, the DNA is TGCGCCAGCAGCTCGCTCGGGAACGCGAACACCGGGGAGCTGTTTTTT. Translated: CASSSLGNANTGELFF.

The chain combines TRBV19 with TRBJ1-6; D uncertain. CDR1 is LNHDA and CDR2 is SQIVND in the germline V gene (reference sequence). The germline V and J ends were trimmed by 2 bases and 7 bases, with 9 bases remaining between them. The CDR3 loop spans 14 amino acids. The CDR3 spells CASSISQHNSPLHF. The CDR3 DNA is TGTGCCAGTAGTATAAGTCAGCACAATTCACCCCTCCACTTT.

V usage is TRBV5-1 and J usage is TRBJ1-4, with 9 bases aligning to TRBD1. The CDR3 is made up of 15 amino acids. Unmatched junction bases numbered 7, after V lost 4 bases and J lost 6 bases. The germline CDR1 and CDR2 sequences are SGHRS and YFSETQ. The CDR3 loop reads CASSIRQGVDEKLFF. The CDR3 coding sequence is TGCGCCAGCAGCATCAGACAGGGGGTGGATGAAAAACTGTTTTTT. Looking up the rest from reference TRBV5-1 and TRBJ1-4 gives the full variable domain: KAGVTQTPRYLIKTRGQQVTLSCSPISGHRSVSWYQQTPGQGLQFLFEYFSETQRNKGNFPGRFSGRQFSNSRSEMNVSTLELGDSALYLCASSIRQGVDEKLFFGSGTQLSVL.

This clonotype came up many times. This chain connects TRBV5-1 to TRBJ1-2, with D maybe TRBD1 (6 bases). Germline assignment: CDR1 SGHRS and CDR2 YFSETQ. V was pared by 3 bases and J by 1 base, with 10 bases between. The CDR3 is made up of 14 amino acids. This CDR3 reads CASSSQGGNYGYTF. CDR3 DNA sequence: TGCGCCAGCAGCTCGCAAGGGGGTAACTATGGCTACACCTTC.

This clonotype was observed many times. V is TRBV18 and J is TRBJ1-1; D gene unclear. The CDR3 runs 14 residues. The germline V gene encodes CDR1 KGHSH and CDR2 LQKENI. Trimming shortened V by 2 bases and J by 4 bases, and 11 bases separated the two germline ends. The CDR3 loop is CASSPSGVGTEAFF. The CDR3 region has the DNA TGTGCCAGCTCACCATCCGGGGTTGGCACTGAAGCTTTCTTT.

In DNA, the CDR3 is TGTGCCAGCAGCCCGGGACGGGAATTATGGAATTCACCCCTCCACTTT. Its translation: CASSPGRELWNSPLHF. The chain joins TRBV2 to TRBJ1-6, with a tentative D call TRBD1 (5 bases). Trimming stripped 6 bases from V and 7 bases from J, with 19 bases between. CDR3 size: 16 residues. Per the germline V gene, CDR1 is SNHLY and CDR2 is FYNNEI.

In its sample, this clonotype was seen many times. The genes are TRBV20-1 and TRBJ2-1, with 7 bases fitting TRBD1. The germline CDR1 and CDR2 sequences are DFQATT and SNEGSKA (reference sequence). The V and J ends lost 5 bases and 3 bases, in that order; junction bases with no gene match: 7. The CDR3 contains 14 residues. The CDR3 spells CSAPKRQGYNEQFF. The CDR3 DNA sequence: TGCAGTGCTCCAAAACGACAGGGCTACAATGAGCAGTTCTTC.

This clonotype was counted at least ten times. This chain links TRBV6-1 with TRBJ2-7; 12 bases match TRBD2. Germline V lookup: CDR1 MNHNS, CDR2 SASEGT. CDR3 length: 16 residues. With 2 bases clipped from V and 5 bases from J, the junction kept 7 bases outside the gene matches. This CDR3 is CASSESGLAGGHEQYF. CDR3 nucleotides: TGTGCCAGCAGTGAATCGGGTCTAGCGGGAGGGCACGAGCAGTACTTC.

This clonotype was picked up many times. The rearrangement links TRBV12-3 or TRBV12-4 to TRBJ1-1; TRBD1 matches 10 bases. The CDR3 sequence is 16 residues long. Trimming took 8 bases from V and 6 from J; bases not matched to a gene: 15. CDR3 nucleotide sequence: TGTGCCAGCGCGCCCCTCCGGGACAGGGGTTTACCTGAAGCTTTCTTT. This sequence encodes CASAPLRDRGLPEAFF.

Ten or more counts support this clonotype. The chain employs TRBV30 and TRBJ2-5, with D possibly matching TRBD1 (6 bases). The CDR3 spans 13 residues. In germline, CDR1 is GTSNPN, CDR2 SVGIG (reference sequence). V lost 2 bases and J lost 7, with 14 bases in between. The CDR3 nucleotides are TGTGCCTGGAGTAGGACAGCCAAGGGGACCCAGTACTTC. As protein: CAWSRTAKGTQYF.